The present T cell receptor (beta chain) was sequenced within a study of identical twins. The table lists this clonotype with a few counts. The CDR3 runs to 15 residues. V lost 2 bases and J 2 bases, leaving 10 bases between the germline ends. Per the germline V gene, CDR1 is SEHNR and CDR2 is FQNEAQ (reference sequence). Via MiXCR, TCRdb re-called the 5' RACE reads, giving one row per CDR3 protein. The table shows hundreds of thousands of distinct CDR3 sequences, with about 12% occurring only once. This same sample was also part of a study on yellow fever vaccine responses in identical twins.

The specimen sequenced was PBMCs. The chain combines TRBV7-9 with TRBJ2-1; D might be TRBD2 (6 bases). The receptor was derived from a young woman in good health. Here the CDR3 DNA reads TGTGCCAGCAGCTTATGGCTAGCGACCTACAATGAGCAGTTCTTC. Amino acid sequence: CASSLWLATYNEQFF.